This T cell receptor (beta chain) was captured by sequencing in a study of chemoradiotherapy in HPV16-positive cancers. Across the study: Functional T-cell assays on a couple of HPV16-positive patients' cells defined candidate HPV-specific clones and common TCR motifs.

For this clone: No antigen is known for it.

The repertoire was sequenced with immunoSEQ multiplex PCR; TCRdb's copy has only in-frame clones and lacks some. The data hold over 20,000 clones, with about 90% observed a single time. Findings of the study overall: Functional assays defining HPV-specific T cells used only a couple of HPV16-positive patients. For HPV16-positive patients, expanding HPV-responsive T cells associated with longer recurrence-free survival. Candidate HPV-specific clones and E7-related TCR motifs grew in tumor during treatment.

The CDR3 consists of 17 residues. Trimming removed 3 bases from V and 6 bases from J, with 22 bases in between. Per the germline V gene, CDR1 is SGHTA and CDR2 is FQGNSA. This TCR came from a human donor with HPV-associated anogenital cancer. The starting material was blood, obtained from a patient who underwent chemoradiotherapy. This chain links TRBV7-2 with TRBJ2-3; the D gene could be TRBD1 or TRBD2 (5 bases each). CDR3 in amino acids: CASSFWDLGSPSDTQYF. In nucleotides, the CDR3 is TGTGCCAGCAGCTTCTGGGACCTGGGCAGTCCCTCGGATACGCAGTATTTT.